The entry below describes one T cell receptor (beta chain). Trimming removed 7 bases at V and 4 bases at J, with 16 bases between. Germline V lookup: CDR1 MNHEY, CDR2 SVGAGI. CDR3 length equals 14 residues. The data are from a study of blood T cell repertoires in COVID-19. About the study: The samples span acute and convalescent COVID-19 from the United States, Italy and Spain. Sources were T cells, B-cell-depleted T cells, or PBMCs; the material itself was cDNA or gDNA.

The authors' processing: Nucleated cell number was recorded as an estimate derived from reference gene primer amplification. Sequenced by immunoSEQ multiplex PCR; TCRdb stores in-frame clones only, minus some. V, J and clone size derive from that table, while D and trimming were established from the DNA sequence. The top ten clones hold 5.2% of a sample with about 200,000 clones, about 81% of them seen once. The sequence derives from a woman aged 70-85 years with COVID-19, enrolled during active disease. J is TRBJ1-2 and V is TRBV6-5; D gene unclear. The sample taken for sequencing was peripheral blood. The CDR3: CASTDLGSGYGYTF. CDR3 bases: TGTGCCAGCACCGATCTGGGTTCGGGCTATGGCTACACCTTC.